This T cell receptor beta chain was retrieved from a study of T-cell reconstitution after alpha-beta-depleted transplantation in children. From germline, CDR1 is SGHVS and CDR2 FNYEAQ. The CDR3 runs to 14 residues. Unique molecular identifiers were used to barcode this TCRbeta library. In TCRdb, the PCR reads were re-called with MiXCR into one record per CDR3 protein. Of 900,000 or so distinct CDR3 sequences listed, roughly 15% are singletons. In the case of this clonotype: Its matching antigen is unknown. A junction boundary mismatches the germline segment, possibly from a read error.

General study results and limits: About two months after transplant, alpha-beta T cells reportedly came from several hundred expanded graft clones. A year post-transplant, T-cell counts and diversity derived mostly from newly produced T cells.

The receptor's source is a male patient aged 10 to 17 who had a stem cell transplant for acute lymphoblastic leukemia, so the T cells may come from the graft donor. The sample here was PBMCs, mostly from graft donor cells, taken 360 days after TCRalphabeta/CD19-depleted stem cell transplant. The V call is TRBV7-6, the J call TRBJ2-5; a weak D match, TRBD2 (6 bases). The CDR3 loop reads CASSFSGTRETQYF. The CDR3 DNA is TGTGCCAGCAGCTTCTCCGGGACCCGGGAGACGCAGTACTTC.